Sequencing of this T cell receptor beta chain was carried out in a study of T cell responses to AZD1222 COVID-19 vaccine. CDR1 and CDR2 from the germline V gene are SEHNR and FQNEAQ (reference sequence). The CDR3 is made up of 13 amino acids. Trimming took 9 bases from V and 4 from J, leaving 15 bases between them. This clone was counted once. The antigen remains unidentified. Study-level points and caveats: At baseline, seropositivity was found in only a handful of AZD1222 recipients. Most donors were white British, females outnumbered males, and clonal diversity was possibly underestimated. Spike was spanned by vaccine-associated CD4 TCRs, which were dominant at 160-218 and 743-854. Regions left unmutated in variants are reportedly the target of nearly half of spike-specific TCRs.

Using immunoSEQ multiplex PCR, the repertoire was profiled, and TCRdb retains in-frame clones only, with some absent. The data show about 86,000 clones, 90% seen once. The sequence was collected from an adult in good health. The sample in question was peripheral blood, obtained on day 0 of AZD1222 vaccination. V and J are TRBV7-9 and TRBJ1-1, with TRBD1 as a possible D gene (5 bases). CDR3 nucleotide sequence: TGTGCCAGTCTTGCGGGGGGTTTCACTGAAGCTTTCTTT. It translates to CASLAGGFTEAFF.